Below, 25 T cell receptor beta chains from the same sample are listed, as sequenced in a study of blood T cells in healthy people across ages. Primed by a sample-barcoded 5' primer and a J-beta primer mix, a second PCR proceeded for 7 to 11 cycles. A single record per CDR3 protein comes from TCRdb applying MiXCR to the 5' RACE reads. The table lists more than 450,000 distinct CDR3 sequences, about 25% of them singletons. In addition, the sample was reused for a study of T cells of mothers and their children.

Sequenced: blood. These receptors originate from a boy aged 2 to 10 in good health.

The V call is TRBV25-1, the J call TRBJ1-6; the match to TRBD1 covers 8 bases. Germline V lookup: CDR1 MGHDK, CDR2 SYGVNS. The CDR3 runs 12 residues. The V segment lost 8 bases and the J segment 7 bases; nucleotides outside the gene matches: 1. CDR3 in amino acids: CASGDRNSPLHF. CDR3 coding DNA: TGTGCCAGCGGGGACAGGAATTCACCCCTCCACTTT.

The chain recombines TRBV3-1 with TRBJ2-5; TRBD2 matches at 8 bases. Matching the DNA end better, TRBJ2-7 makes the J call doubtful. Germline CDR1 reads LGHDT; CDR2 reads YNNKEL (reference sequence). This CDR3 is 14 amino acids long. The chain's CDR3 is CASSQGLAPYEQYF. DNA for the CDR3: TGTGCCAGCAGCCAAGGACTAGCGCCCTACGAGCAGTACTTC.

This clonotype was detected only a few times. The chain uses TRBV19 and TRBJ2-7, with 8 nucleotides matching TRBD1. CDR1 LNHDA and CDR2 SQIVND come from the germline V gene (reference sequence). This CDR3 has 13 residues. With V trimmed by 6 bases and J by 1 base, 2 bases remained unmatched. The CDR3 bases are TGTGCCAGTAGCAGGGGGCCATCCTACGAGCAGTACTTC. It yields the protein CASSRGPSYEQYF.

V is TRBV6-5 and J is TRBJ1-2; TRBD1 matches 8 bases. V gave up 5 bases and J gave up 1 base; unmatched junction bases: 9. The CDR3 runs 16 residues. Per germline, CDR1 MNHEY and CDR2 SVGAGI. The CDR3 reads CASSNDRGGLNYGYTF. The DNA of the CDR3 is TGTGCCAGCAGTAATGACAGGGGAGGGCTTAACTATGGCTACACCTTC.

This clonotype came up once. The genes are TRBV7-2 and TRBJ1-1; D call uncertain. Germline-derived CDR1 and CDR2 are SGHTA and FQGNSA. The CDR3 has 13 residues. Trimming removed 4 bases from V and 1 base from J, with 7 bases in between. The CDR3 loop reads CASSWSPNTEAFF. CDR3 DNA: TGTGCCAGCAGCTGGAGCCCGAACACTGAAGCTTTCTTT.

This clonotype has at least ten counts. The V gene is TRBV6-5, the J gene TRBJ2-7; 9 bases are shared with TRBD1. The CDR3 contains 14 residues. The V segment lost 5 bases and the J segment 3 bases; nucleotides outside the gene matches: 5. The germline gives CDR1 MNHEY, CDR2 SVGAGI. CDR3: CASSPGTGRYEQYF. The DNA for the CDR3 is TGTGCCAGCAGTCCCGGGACAGGGCGCTACGAGCAGTACTTC.

V and J are TRBV12-5 and TRBJ2-7; D gene ambiguous. V was cut by 4 bases and J by 7 bases, with 17 bases left in between. The germline V gene has CDR1 LGHNT and CDR2 FRNRAP. The CDR3 consists of 14 residues. The CDR3 spells CASGYPRQSLEQYF. The CDR3 DNA is TGTGCTAGTGGTTACCCTCGTCAATCATTGGAGCAGTACTTC.

The rearrangement links TRBV3-1 to TRBJ2-1, with D unclear. The germline CDR1 and CDR2 sequences are LGHDT and YNNKEL (reference sequence). V was cut by 1 base and J by 3 bases, with 13 bases left in between. The CDR3 extends over 16 amino acids. The CDR3 loop reads CASSQGVGAGYNEQFF. In nucleotides, the CDR3 is TGTGCCAGCAGCCAAGGCGTAGGAGCCGGCTACAATGAGCAGTTCTTC.

V gene TRBV7-2 combines with J gene TRBJ2-6; D gene ambiguous. The CDR3 is made up of 15 amino acids. Between the trimmed V and J ends, which lost 0 bases and 4 bases, there was a span of 7 bases. Germline V CDR1 and CDR2: SGHTA, FQGNSA. The CDR3 here is CASSLASTGANVLTF. Written as DNA, the CDR3 is TGTGCCAGCAGCTTAGCGTCTACCGGGGCCAACGTCCTGACTTTC.

This clonotype appeared a single time. The germline gene is not matched at one end of the junction; a read error may be the cause. The chain carries TRBV6-5 and TRBJ2-3; tentatively, D is TRBD2 (6 bases). CDR3 length equals 14 residues. The germline gives CDR1 MNHEY, CDR2 SVGAGI. In nucleotides, the CDR3 is TGTGCCCGCAGACCGGAGGGAATGGCAGATACGCAGTATTTT. This gives the protein CARRPEGMADTQYF.

The rearrangement uses TRBV5-5 and TRBJ2-5; TRBD2 is a possible D gene (6 bases). V lost 2 bases to trimming and J lost 5 bases, with 19 bases between them. Germline V gene lookup returns CDR1 SGHKS and CDR2 YYEKEE (reference sequence). The CDR3 has 16 amino acids. The CDR3 region is CASSLRLAARAETQYF. The DNA for the CDR3 is TGTGCCAGCAGCTTACGTTTAGCGGCTAGGGCGGAGACCCAGTACTTC.

The chain uses TRBV29-1 and TRBJ2-2; 12 bases match TRBD1. CDR1 is SQVTM and CDR2 is ANQGSEA in the germline V gene. The CDR3 sequence is 18 residues long. Unmatched junction bases numbered 12, after V lost 6 bases and J lost 1 base. CDR3 DNA: TGCAGCGTCGGGGGGGACAGGGGGCGCAGAAAGAACACCGGGGAGCTGTTTTTT. Amino acid sequence: CSVGGDRGRRKNTGELFF.

This clonotype was seen only a few times. This chain joins TRBV25-1 and TRBJ1-4, with D uncertain. The CDR3 length is 11 residues. V was clipped by 0 bases and J by 7 bases, with 0 bases between them. Germline V CDR1 and CDR2: MGHDK, SYGVNS. DNA for the CDR3: TGTGCCAGCAGTGAATATGAAAAACTGTTTTTT. Encoded protein: CASSEYEKLFF. Full variable domain (rest looked up from reference TRBV25-1 and TRBJ1-4): EADIYQTPRYLVIGTGKKITLECSQTMGHDKMYWYQQDPGMELHLIHYSYGVNSTEKGDLSSESTVSRIRTEHFPLTLESARPSHTSQYLCASSEYEKLFFGSGTQLSVL.

The rearrangement uses TRBV3-1 and TRBJ1-6; 8 positions match TRBD1. Trimming at V came to 2 bases and at J to 10 bases, leaving 7 bases not matched to a gene. CDR3 size: 15 residues. CDR1 and CDR2 (germline): LGHDT, YNNKEL (reference sequence). CDR3 region: CASSQLRGQESPLHF. The CDR3, as DNA: TGTGCCAGCAGCCAACTCAGGGGGCAGGAATCACCCCTCCACTTT.

V and J are TRBV5-1 and TRBJ1-1; D unresolved. CDR3 length equals 14 residues. The ends were cut back, 0 bases at V and 1 base at J, with 7 bases in the middle. CDR1 and CDR2 from the germline V gene are SGHRS and YFSETQ. CDR3 nucleotide sequence: TGCGCCAGCAGCTTGGGGGAGAAGAACACTGAAGCTTTCTTT. Residues: CASSLGEKNTEAFF.

This clonotype was detected only once. The chain employs TRBV21-1 and TRBJ2-5; the table gives TRBD2 as D, unverified against the DNA. TRBV21-1 is annotated as a pseudogene. This CDR3 spans 16 amino acids. CDR3 bases: TGTGCCAGCAGCAAATATTTCGGGAGGGCGCAAGAGACCCAGTACTTC. It translates to CASSKYFGRAQETQYF.

The chain is built from TRBV7-2 and TRBJ2-1, with D uncertain. The germline V gene encodes CDR1 SGHTA and CDR2 FQGNSA. The CDR3 sequence is 13 residues long. The ends were cut back, 1 base at V and 15 bases at J, with 16 bases in the middle. In DNA, the CDR3 is TGTGCCAGCAGCTTAGGCGTTGGGCGTAATCCGTTCTTC. Translating it yields CASSLGVGRNPFF.

This clonotype was picked up a small number of times. This chain connects TRBV20-1 to TRBJ2-5; possible D gene TRBD1, 5 bases. CDR1 is DFQATT and CDR2 is SNEGSKA in the germline V gene (reference sequence). This CDR3 contains 14 residues. Trimming shortened V by 1 base and J by 5 bases, and 14 bases separated the two germline ends. In DNA, the CDR3 is TGCAGTGCTAGAGCGGACACTGGGCTGGAGACCCAGTACTTC. Protein: CSARADTGLETQYF.

This clonotype was picked up many times. This chain uses TRBV7-9 with TRBJ2-7, with D perhaps TRBD1 or TRBD2 (6 bases each). Per germline, CDR1 SEHNR and CDR2 FQNEAQ (reference sequence). The CDR3 has 14 residues. V was cut by 10 bases and J by 0 bases, with 16 bases left in between. CDR3 nucleotides: TGTGCCAATTCCCGAGGGGGGAGCTCCTACGAGCAGTACTTC. This encodes CANSRGGSSYEQYF.

This clonotype has only a few counts. The chain employs TRBV9 and TRBJ2-5, with D uncertain. CDR1 and CDR2 (germline): SGDLS, YYNGEE. CDR3 size: 14 residues. V shed 0 bases and J shed 2 bases, with 8 bases lying between them. CDR3 coding DNA: TGTGCCAGCAGCGTAGATGACTGGCAAGAGACCCAGTACTTC. Encoded protein: CASSVDDWQETQYF.

This chain uses TRBV7-3 with TRBJ2-6; perhaps TRBD1 as D (5 bases). V was clipped by 1 base and J by 0 bases, with 13 bases between them. CDR3 length: 18 amino acids. The germline CDR1 and CDR2 sequences are SGHTA and FQGTGA. CDR3 DNA sequence: TGTGCCAGCAGCTTAAATTACGCGACAGACTCTGGGGCCAACGTCCTGACTTTC. This gives the protein CASSLNYATDSGANVLTF.

The rearrangement joins TRBV7-9 to TRBJ2-7, with D possibly matching TRBD2 (7 bases). The V and J ends lost 3 bases and 5 bases respectively, with 23 bases between them. Germline V gives CDR1 SEHNR, CDR2 FQNEAQ (reference sequence). The CDR3 sequence is 17 residues long. The CDR3 bases are TGTGCCAGCAGCTTTGGCCAGGGAGGGGGGGACCGTGACGAGCAGTACTTC. This codes for CASSFGQGGGDRDEQYF.

V gene TRBV18 combines with J gene TRBJ2-5, with 9 nucleotides matching TRBD2. V trimming: 6 bases; J trimming: 5 bases; junction bases outside the gene matches: 10. Looked up from germline, CDR1 is KGHSH and CDR2 is LQKENI. This CDR3 comprises 15 residues. The chain's CDR3 is CASSQTSGLTETQYF. The CDR3 DNA follows: TGTGCCAGCTCCCAGACTAGCGGCCTTACGGAGACCCAGTACTTC.

This chain links TRBV3-1 with TRBJ1-1, with D unresolved. The CDR3 sequence is 15 residues long. Germline V gives CDR1 LGHDT, CDR2 YNNKEL (reference sequence). V dropped 0 bases and J dropped 1 base, with 9 bases sitting between them. Here the CDR3 DNA reads TGTGCCAGCAGCCAAGAATCCCGGGCGAACACTGAAGCTTTCTTT. This translates into CASSQESRANTEAFF.

This clonotype was observed a single time. This chain links TRBV12-3 or TRBV12-4 with TRBJ2-7; D may be TRBD2 (6 bases). CDR3 length: 14 amino acids. V dropped 6 bases and J dropped 0 bases, with 12 bases sitting between them. The CDR3 bases are TGTGCCAGCAGGTATAGCGGTAGCTCCTACGAGCAGTACTTC. Its translation: CASRYSGSSYEQYF.